The 27 T cell receptor beta chains in this list originate from one sample, sequenced in a study of cytomegalovirus exposure and HLA in healthy donors. Use of 60 Vbeta and 13 Jbeta primers characterized the PCR. Profiled with immunoSEQ multiplex PCR; TCRdb holds only in-frame clones, not every one. Here the sample spans around 90,000 clones, roughly 75% being singletons. Sequencing input: PBMCs. Receptor source: a man under 40 in good health and CMV-seronegative.

The rearrangement uses TRBV10-1 and TRBJ2-7; D may be TRBD1 (5 bases). This CDR3 has 14 amino acids. The germline V gene has CDR1 WNHNN and CDR2 SYGVQD (reference sequence). The V end was cut by 6 bases, the J end by 6 bases, with 18 bases between. The CDR3 nucleotides read TGCGCCAGCAGCCCCCGACCCAGGGAATCCGAGCAGTACTTC. Translating gives CASSPRPRESEQYF.

The genes are TRBV7-9 and TRBJ2-1; 13 nucleotides line up with TRBD2. The J segment lost 6 bases and the V segment lost 5 bases, leaving 10 bases of the junction unmatched. This CDR3 is 17 amino acids long. Germline CDR1 and CDR2: SEHNR and FQNEAQ (reference sequence). The CDR3 region has the DNA TGTGCCAGCAGCCCAGGACTAGCGGGGGCCAGCTTCAATGAGCAGTTCTTC. Translated, it gives CASSPGLAGASFNEQFF. The whole variable domain, filled in from reference TRBV7-9 and TRBJ2-1, reads DTGVSQNPRHKITKRGQNVTFRCDPISEHNRLYWYRQTLGQGPEFLTYFQNEAQLEKSRLLSDRFSAERPKGSFSTLEIQRTEQGDSAMYLCASSPGLAGASFNEQFFGPGTRLTVL.

This chain links TRBV7-9 with TRBJ1-1; D perhaps matches TRBD1 (5 bases). This CDR3 contains 13 residues. Germline-derived CDR1 and CDR2 are SEHNR and FQNEAQ (reference sequence). The ends were cut back, 4 bases at V and 2 bases at J, with 8 bases in the middle. This chain's CDR3 is CASSSRGNTEAFF. Here the CDR3 DNA reads TGTGCCAGCAGCTCTAGGGGAAACACTGAAGCTTTCTTT.

The chain is built from TRBV28 and TRBJ1-5; D is uncertain. From germline, CDR1 is MDHEN and CDR2 SYDVKM. V was shortened by 5 bases and J by 2 bases, with 4 bases between the two germline ends. This CDR3 has 12 residues. CDR3 loop: CASSTGNQPQHF. The CDR3 bases are TGTGCCAGCAGTACAGGCAATCAGCCCCAGCATTTT.

The chain couples TRBV2 to TRBJ1-2; the match to TRBD1 covers 7 bases. J gave up 6 bases and V 4 bases, and 5 bases lay outside the gene matches. CDR1 is SNHLY, CDR2 FYNNEI, per germline. The CDR3 length is 13 residues. The CDR3 DNA sequence: TGTGCCAGCAGTGTGAGACAGGGCGATGGCTACACCTTC. Amino acids: CASSVRQGDGYTF.

The sample holds one count of this clone. The chain employs TRBV6-4 and TRBJ1-4; D uncertain. The V and J ends lost 0 bases and 0 bases respectively, with 23 bases between them. CDR3 length: 21 residues. The V gene's germline CDR1 is MRHNA and CDR2 SNTAGT. CDR3 sequence: CASSDSRGGQNLLATNEKLFF. The CDR3 nucleotides read TGTGCCAGCAGTGACTCGAGAGGCGGGCAGAATTTACTCGCAACTAATGAAAAACTGTTTTTT.

A few counts support this clone. The rearrangement joins TRBV30 to TRBJ1-3, with 9 bases matching TRBD1. Germline-derived CDR1 and CDR2 are GTSNPN and SVGIG (reference sequence). The CDR3 runs to 14 residues. The junction had 7 bases not matched to a gene; V was cut back by 8 bases and J by 2 bases. The CDR3 DNA follows: TGTGCCGGGGACCGGGACAGGGCTGGAAACACCATATATTTT. It codes for CAGDRDRAGNTIYF.

The chain carries TRBV15 and TRBJ1-2, with D unclear. This CDR3 comprises 15 residues. Germline assignment: CDR1 LNHNV and CDR2 YYDKDF (reference sequence). The ends were cut back, 5 bases at V and 0 bases at J, with 13 bases in the middle. For the CDR3, the DNA is TGTGCCACCAGCCGAATAGGACTGACTAACTATGGCTACACCTTC. This encodes CATSRIGLTNYGYTF.

This clone has just a few counts. This chain joins TRBV4-2 and TRBJ1-1, with D possibly matching TRBD1 (5 bases). The CDR3 runs to 15 residues. Germline assignment: CDR1 LGHNA and CDR2 YNFKEQ. The germline V and J ends were trimmed by 4 bases and 0 bases, with 12 bases remaining between them. CDR3 protein: CASSPRPDMNTEAFF. DNA for the CDR3: TGTGCCAGCAGCCCCCGACCGGACATGAACACTGAAGCTTTCTTT.

The rearrangement joins TRBV19 to TRBJ2-2; D is uncertain. The germline V gene has CDR1 LNHDA and CDR2 SQIVND (reference sequence). This CDR3 region has 12 residues. The V gene lost 8 bases and the J gene lost 4 bases, with 8 bases spanning the gap. Here the CDR3 reads CASLEITGELFF. The DNA of the CDR3 is TGTGCCAGTCTCGAGATCACCGGGGAGCTGTTTTTT.

J is TRBJ2-7 and V is TRBV6-5; D not certain. This CDR3 has 15 residues. The germline V gene encodes CDR1 MNHEY and CDR2 SVGAGI. V shed 5 bases and J shed 2 bases, with 16 bases lying between them. In nucleotides, the CDR3 is TGTGCCAGCAGTCAATCGACATCGATTACCTACGAGCAGTACTTC. Protein sequence: CASSQSTSITYEQYF.

This clone was recorded only once. The chain recombines TRBV2 with TRBJ2-7, with 7 bases that match TRBD1. CDR1 is SNHLY and CDR2 is FYNNEI in the germline V gene. This CDR3 is 16 amino acids long. V shed 3 bases, J shed 3 bases, and the junction held 11 bases outside the gene matches. CDR3 coding DNA: TGTGCCAGCAGTGATGTGGGGCGCACAGGGGTCTACGAGCAGTACTTC. It codes for CASSDVGRTGVYEQYF. Full variable domain (rest looked up from reference TRBV2 and TRBJ2-7): EPEVTQTPSHQVTQMGQEVILRCVPISNHLYFYWYRQILGQKVEFLVSFYNNEISEKSEIFDDQFSVERPDGSNFTLKIRSTKLEDSAMYFCASSDVGRTGVYEQYFGPGTRLTVT.

The chain uses TRBV28 and TRBJ1-6; D not certain. Germline lookup yields CDR1 MDHEN and CDR2 SYDVKM. V was pared by 3 bases and J by 17 bases, with 11 bases between. This CDR3 has 11 residues. CDR3 sequence: CASSFSLEVHF. CDR3 DNA sequence: TGTGCCAGCAGTTTTTCTTTGGAGGTCCACTTT. The variable domain in full, completed from reference TRBV28 and TRBJ1-6, reads DVKVTQSSRYLVKRTGEKVFLECVQDMDHENMFWYRQDPGLGLRLIYFSYDVKMKEKGDIPEGYSVSREKKERFSLILESASTNQTSMYLCASSFSLEVHFGNGTRLTVT.

This sequence joins TRBV11-2 and TRBJ2-4, with 9 bases that match TRBD2. CDR3 length equals 17 residues. V lost 4 bases and J lost 1; bases outside the gene matches: 8. CDR1 SGHAT and CDR2 FQNNGV come from the germline V gene. CDR3 sequence (DNA): TGTGCCAGCAGCTCCTTGACTAGCGGATCTGCCAAAAACATTCAGTACTTC. This gives the protein CASSSLTSGSAKNIQYF.

This clone was seen repeatedly, ten times or more. The chain joins TRBV30 to TRBJ1-1; possible D gene TRBD1, 5 bases. This CDR3 has 13 residues. V lost 1 base to trimming and J lost 4 bases, with 10 bases between them. The V gene's germline CDR1 is GTSNPN and CDR2 SVGIG (reference sequence). The CDR3, as DNA: TGTGCCTGGAGTGGCCTTAGGGGCACTGAAGCTTTCTTT. Amino acids: CAWSGLRGTEAFF.

The J gene is TRBJ2-7, the V gene TRBV10-3; maybe TRBD2 (5 bases). The CDR3 loop spans 14 amino acids. V lost 6 bases to trimming and J lost 1 base, with 13 bases between them. CDR1 and CDR2 (germline): ENHRY, SYGVKD. The CDR3 protein is CAISMISGSYEQYF. CDR3 in DNA: TGTGCCATCAGCATGATAAGCGGATCCTACGAGCAGTACTTC.

The rearrangement uses TRBV19 and TRBJ1-1, with D perhaps matching TRBD1 (5 bases). The CDR3 is made up of 15 amino acids. Deletions cut 1 base from V and 2 bases from J, with 11 bases between. The germline V gene has CDR1 LNHDA and CDR2 SQIVND (reference sequence). CDR3 in amino acids: CASSIAAGPNTEAFF. The CDR3 DNA reads TGTGCCAGTAGTATAGCCGCAGGGCCAAACACTGAAGCTTTCTTT. Complete variable domain (other parts from reference TRBV19 and TRBJ1-1): DGGITQSPKYLFRKEGQNVTLSCEQNLNHDAMYWYRQDPGQGLRLIYYSQIVNDFQKGDIAEGYSVSREKKESFPLTVTSAQKNPTAFYLCASSIAAGPNTEAFFGQGTRLTVV.

The chain has TRBV5-1 and TRBJ2-5; 7 bases fit TRBD2. V trimming: 4 bases; J trimming: 4 bases; junction bases outside the gene matches: 7. This CDR3 has 14 residues. Germline CDR1 reads SGHRS; CDR2 reads YFSETQ. The CDR3 nucleotides read TGCGCCAGCAGCAGCGCCGGGGGGTCAGAGACCCAGTACTTC. Its protein is CASSSAGGSETQYF.

J is TRBJ1-6 and V is TRBV5-1; 8 bases are shared with TRBD1. The CDR3 covers 14 residues. Unmatched junction bases numbered 7, after V lost 4 bases and J lost 10 bases. The V gene's germline CDR1 is SGHRS and CDR2 YFSETQ. The DNA of the CDR3 is TGCGCCAGCAGCAGAGGACAGGGAGGCTCACCCCTCCACTTT. It is translated as CASSRGQGGSPLHF.

The rearrangement joins TRBV5-6 to TRBJ2-3; TRBD1 aligns across 8 bases. Trimming took 7 bases from V and 5 from J; bases not matched to a gene: 6. This CDR3 has 13 residues. Germline V gene data show CDR1 as SGHDT and CDR2 as YYEEEE. CDR3 in amino acids: CASDGQGRDTQYF. DNA for the CDR3: TGTGCCAGCGACGGACAGGGTAGAGATACGCAGTATTTT.

The J gene is TRBJ1-1, the V gene TRBV27, with TRBD1 identical over 8 bases. Germline-derived CDR1 and CDR2 are MNHEY and SMNVEV (reference sequence). The CDR3 runs to 14 residues. The J segment lost 1 base and the V segment lost 8 bases, leaving 6 bases of the junction unmatched. The CDR3 coding sequence is TGTGCCAGCTGGATTACAGGGGGGAACACTGAAGCTTTCTTT. Translating gives CASWITGGNTEAFF.

The chain combines TRBV10-3 with TRBJ1-6; the match to TRBD1 covers 11 bases. Germline assignment: CDR1 ENHRY and CDR2 SYGVKD. The CDR3 runs to 14 residues. The trim removed 5 bases at V and 9 bases at J, leaving 3 bases unmatched. This CDR3 reads CAISLGTGGSPLHF. The CDR3 DNA sequence: TGTGCCATCAGTTTAGGGACAGGGGGTTCACCCCTCCACTTT.

This clone was found a few times. The V gene is TRBV7-7, the J gene TRBJ2-5, with 8 positions matching TRBD2. Germline trimming cut 5 bases from V and 5 bases from J; bases unmatched to any gene: 4. Germline loops: CDR1 SSHAT, CDR2 FNYEAQ (reference sequence). The CDR3 covers 13 residues. As DNA, the CDR3 is TGTGCCAGCAGCAGGGGGACTAGGGAGACCCAGTACTTC. This encodes CASSRGTRETQYF.

The genes are TRBV19 and TRBJ1-5, with 8 bases lining up with TRBD1. This CDR3 contains 19 residues. CDR1 and CDR2 from the germline V gene are LNHDA and SQIVND (reference sequence). V was clipped by 4 bases and J by 4 bases; unmatched bases: 18. The CDR3 sequence: CASSTTLRTGLPLNQPQHF. The DNA for the CDR3 is TGTGCCAGTAGTACCACCCTCCGGACAGGGCTCCCCCTTAATCAGCCCCAGCATTTT.

The rearrangement links TRBV4-2 to TRBJ2-7; 8 bases fit TRBD2. The CDR3 is 16 amino acids. V shed 0 bases and J 2 bases; nucleotides not matched to a gene: 6. The germline gives CDR1 LGHNA, CDR2 YNFKEQ. In nucleotides, the CDR3 is TGTGCCAGCAGCCAAGATGAAACTAGCGGCACCTACGAGCAGTACTTC. Protein: CASSQDETSGTYEQYF.

This clone was observed a few times. The chain links TRBV28 to TRBJ1-1; D might be TRBD1 (5 bases). CDR3 length: 12 amino acids. V was clipped by 8 bases and J by 8 bases, with 15 bases between them. CDR1 is MDHEN, CDR2 SYDVKM, per germline. The CDR3 DNA reads as TGTGCCAGCCGGGAGGGGAGGACGGAAGCTTTCTTT. It is translated as CASREGRTEAFF.

V is TRBV4-2 and J is TRBJ1-2, with 8 nucleotides matching TRBD1. With 4 bases clipped from V and 4 bases from J, the junction kept 11 bases outside the gene matches. The CDR3 length is 16 residues. From germline, CDR1 is LGHNA and CDR2 YNFKEQ. CDR3 bases: TGTGCCAGCAGCCGACTAGGGTCGGACAGGGTCTATGGCTACACCTTC. As protein: CASSRLGSDRVYGYTF.